This T cell receptor (beta chain) was documented in a study of cytomegalovirus exposure and HLA in healthy donors. Study-level background: The study placed 80% to 90% of its approximately 400 genotyped donors in the Caucasian-associated ancestry cluster.

CDR3 length: 15 amino acids. CDR1 and CDR2 from the germline V gene are MGHRA and YSYEKL. V dropped 1 base and J dropped 1 base, with 11 bases sitting between them. About this clone: The target antigen is unknown.

Findings and limits, study-wide: Common viral pathogens seemed, in a later analysis, to connect with several of the most significant clusters. Among TCR beta chains, those listed as cytomegalovirus-associated numbered over 150.

Unrecorded for this donor was the CMV serostatus. PCR was performed using 60 Vbeta and 13 Jbeta primers. Measured with immunoSEQ multiplex PCR; TCRdb has only the in-frame clones, and not every one. The sample shows under 100,000 clones, approximately 80% of them seen only once. The source material was PBMCs. This sequence joins TRBV4-1 and TRBJ2-7, with D possibly matching TRBD1 (6 bases). The source is a human donor in good health. The CDR3 is CASSQAMGASYEQYF. Here the CDR3 DNA reads TGCGCCAGCAGCCAAGCAATGGGGGCTTCCTACGAGCAGTACTTC.